This T cell receptor (beta chain) was found in a study of cytomegalovirus exposure and HLA in healthy donors. Whole-study findings and limits: Most of the TCR beta V segments (in an earlier analysis) were productive either about 87% or about 30% of the time. Three CMV-associated chains proved CMV antigen-specific in vitro. What was likely a sequencing artifact was a cluster of highly shared sequence variants.

On this clone itself: As yet, its antigen is unknown.

CDR1 and CDR2 from the germline V gene are MNHNS and SASEGT. This CDR3 has 11 amino acids. The V end was cut by 5 bases, the J end by 8 bases, with 9 bases between. The PCR contained 60 Vbeta and 13 Jbeta primers. TCRdb's copy holds only in-frame clones and misses some; the assay was immunoSEQ multiplex PCR. Of some 110,000 clones in the sample, 75% to 85% are singletons; the top ten hold approximately 2.2%. What was sequenced was PBMCs. The sequence was collected from a man between 25 and 39 years old in good health and CMV-seronegative. This rearrangement joins TRBV6-1 to TRBJ1-2; possible D gene TRBD1, 6 bases. Here the CDR3 DNA reads TGTGCCAGCAGTCAGGGGCAAGGCTACACCTTC. Protein: CASSQGQGYTF.